The source of this T cell receptor (beta chain) is a study of T cell clonality in common variable immunodeficiency. This clone was counted ten times or more. Coverage ceases 3 residues before the CDR3 finishes, and the germline J gene fills in the end. The assay was immunoSEQ multiplex PCR, and TCRdb's table has in-frame clones only and misses some. Recorded here are 45,000 to 55,000 clones, none singletons. Germline CDR1 LNHDA, CDR2 SQIVND (reference sequence). Trimming removed 5 bases at V and 0 bases at J, with 10 bases between. The length of the CDR3 is 14 residues. The sequence was obtained from a person aged 18 to 75 in good health. The genes are TRBV19 and TRBJ1-1, with D perhaps matching TRBD1 (5 bases). Specimen: peripheral blood mononuclear cells. CDR3 residues: CASSEPTVNTEAFF. Incomplete CDR3 DNA: TGTGCCAGTAGTGAACCGACAGTGAACACTGAA.